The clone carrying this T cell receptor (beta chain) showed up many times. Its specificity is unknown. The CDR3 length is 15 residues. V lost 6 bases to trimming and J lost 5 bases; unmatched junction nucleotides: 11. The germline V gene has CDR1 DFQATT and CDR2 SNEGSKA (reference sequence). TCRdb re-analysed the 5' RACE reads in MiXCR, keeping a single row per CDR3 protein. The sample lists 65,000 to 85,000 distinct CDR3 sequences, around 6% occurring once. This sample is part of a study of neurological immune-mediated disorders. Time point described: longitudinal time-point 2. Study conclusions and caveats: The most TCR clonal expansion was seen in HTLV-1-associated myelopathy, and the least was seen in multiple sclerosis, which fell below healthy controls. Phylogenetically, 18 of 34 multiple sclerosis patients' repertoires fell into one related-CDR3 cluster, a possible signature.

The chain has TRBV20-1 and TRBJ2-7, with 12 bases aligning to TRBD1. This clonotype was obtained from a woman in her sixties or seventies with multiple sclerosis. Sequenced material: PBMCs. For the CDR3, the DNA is TGCAGTGCAGCCTTGGGGACAGGGGGCTTCGACGAGCAGTACTTC. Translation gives CSAALGTGGFDEQYF.